Each of the 12 T cell receptor beta chains below was sequenced from the same sample in a study of identical twins. A single record per CDR3 protein comes from TCRdb applying MiXCR to the 5' RACE reads. The sample holds about 810,000 distinct CDR3 sequences; 9% to 15% are singletons and the top ten take 1.5% to 2%. The same sample was also studied in work on yellow fever vaccine responses in identical twins.

Sequences were obtained from PBMCs. These receptors were taken from a woman under 30 in good health.

The CDR3 spells CASSPQSGANVLTF. CDR3 sequence (DNA): TGTGCCAGCAGCCCACAATCTGGGGCCAACGTCCTGACTTTC. The chain is built from TRBV6-1 and TRBJ2-6; D gene ambiguous. Trimming left V 6 bases short and J 1 base short, with 7 bases between. Germline CDR1 and CDR2: MNHNS and SASEGT. This CDR3 spans 14 amino acids.

The chain is built from TRBV12-3 or TRBV12-4 and TRBJ2-1; D is unresolved. Between the trimmed V and J ends, which lost 2 bases and 10 bases, there was a span of 9 bases. The CDR3 extends over 12 amino acids. CDR3 coding DNA: TGTGCCAGCAGTTTAATATCAACCGAGCAGTTCTTC. Its translation is CASSLISTEQFF.

This clonotype was observed many times. The V call is TRBV21-1, the J call TRBJ2-2; the table's D gene call, TRBD1, was not cross checked with the DNA. TRBV21-1 constitutes a pseudogene. The CDR3 consists of 16 residues. The CDR3 sequence: CASSPDRGPNTGELFF. DNA for the CDR3: TGTGCCAGCAGCCCCGACAGGGGGCCTAACACCGGGGAGCTGTTTTTT.

This clonotype was seen ten or more times. V gene TRBV12-3 or TRBV12-4 combines with J gene TRBJ2-1; 11 positions match TRBD2. Trimming cost V 5 bases and J 0 bases; bases outside gene matches: 0. This CDR3 spans 15 amino acids. CDR3 coding DNA: TGTGCCAGCAGTACTAGCGGGGGCTCCTACAATGAGCAGTTCTTC. It codes for CASSTSGGSYNEQFF.

The V and J genes are TRBV29-1 and TRBJ2-5; D gene uncertain. The germline V gene has CDR1 SQVTM and CDR2 ANQGSEA. This CDR3 has 12 residues. V was trimmed by 5 bases and J by 5 bases, leaving 12 bases between them. The CDR3 region has the DNA TGCAGCGTTTGCGAACAGTGGGAGACCCAGTACTTC. Translating it yields CSVCEQWETQYF.

This clonotype was counted a few times. The chain links TRBV9 to TRBJ2-3, with 7 bases identical to TRBD2. In germline, CDR1 is SGDLS, CDR2 YYNGEE. V gave up 4 bases and J gave up 0 bases; unmatched junction bases: 11. The CDR3 length is 17 residues. The CDR3 DNA follows: TGTGCCAGCAGCCCGAGGACGGGGGGACCTAGCACAGATACGCAGTATTTT. It is translated as CASSPRTGGPSTDTQYF.

The rearrangement links TRBV12-3 or TRBV12-4 to TRBJ1-2, with D possibly being TRBD1 (5 bases). CDR3 length equals 16 residues. Trimming stripped 10 bases from V and 8 bases from J, with 29 bases between. The chain's CDR3 is CATAAGGTPRFRGYTF. CDR3 coding DNA: TGTGCCACCGCCGCTGGGGGGACCCCCCGTTTCAGGGGCTACACCTTC.

The chain couples TRBV5-1 to TRBJ2-1; 8 bases align to TRBD1. Germline CDR1 SGHRS, CDR2 YFSETQ. The CDR3 spans 18 residues. V trimming: 1 base; J trimming: 9 bases; junction bases outside the gene matches: 18. The CDR3 bases are TGCGCCAGCAGCTTGAACGGCCAGGGGGCAACTGGACAGGGTGAGCAGTTCTTC. Its translation: CASSLNGQGATGQGEQFF.

The chain recombines TRBV12-3 or TRBV12-4 with TRBJ2-5; D uncertain. Trimming pared 0 bases from V and 4 bases from J, leaving 12 bases between. This CDR3 is built from 15 residues. The chain's CDR3 is CASSLAPSPAETQYF. As DNA, the CDR3 is TGTGCCAGCAGTTTAGCTCCTAGTCCTGCAGAGACCCAGTACTTC.

This clonotype was observed many times. V usage is TRBV28 and J usage is TRBJ1-1; a weak D match, TRBD1 (5 bases). Deletions cut 3 bases from V and 5 bases from J, with 7 bases between. Germline V gene sequence: CDR1 MDHEN, CDR2 SYDVKM. CDR3 length: 12 residues. The CDR3 DNA reads as TGTGCCAGCAGTTTCGAGGGGACTGAAGCTTTCTTT. It codes for CASSFEGTEAFF.

This clonotype was found a few times. The chain combines TRBV12-3 or TRBV12-4 with TRBJ2-1, with 7 nucleotides matching TRBD2. This CDR3 has 19 amino acids. V lost 5 bases, J lost 0 bases, and 16 bases stayed unmatched. The CDR3 spells CASSLHPSGALSSYNEQFF. The CDR3 nucleotides are TGTGCCAGCAGTCTCCACCCTAGCGGAGCCCTCAGCTCCTACAATGAGCAGTTCTTC.

A few counts support this clonotype. The J gene is TRBJ2-1, the V gene TRBV3-1, with 9 bases lining up with TRBD2. V lost 5 bases and J lost 4; bases outside the gene matches: 9. The CDR3 is made up of 16 amino acids. Germline lookup yields CDR1 LGHDT and CDR2 YNNKEL (reference sequence). The CDR3 region is CASSAIGSGGYNEQFF. In nucleotides, the CDR3 is TGTGCCAGCAGCGCTATAGGAAGCGGGGGGTACAATGAGCAGTTCTTC.